Following are 30 T cell receptor beta chains from one sample sequenced in a study of T cell repertoires in aging, cancer and after chemotherapy. A mixed TRB-A/B primer pool amplified rearranged TRB by multiplex touch-down PCR. TCRdb re-analysed the multiplex PCR reads in MiXCR, keeping a single row per CDR3 protein. Found here are 7,000 to 9,000 distinct CDR3 sequences, roughly 32% of them singletons; the top ten hold roughly 3.3%. Peripheral blood genomic DNA, not sorted cells or RNA, was the template. Sequenced: blood. The source of these receptors is a human donor in good health.

Concerning this clonotype itself: At one of its ends the junction is not consistent with the germline gene, which may arise from a read error. The chain carries TRBV10-3 and TRBJ2-7; D remains unclear. The CDR3 covers 12 residues. From germline, CDR1 is ENHRY and CDR2 SYGVKD. The CDR3 region has the DNA TGTGCTATCAGTTCAGCCTCCTACGAGCAGTACTTC. Translation gives CAISSASYEQYF.

The chain employs TRBV19 and TRBJ2-5; D might be TRBD2 (5 bases). CDR3 length: 17 residues. Germline CDR1 LNHDA, CDR2 SQIVND (reference sequence). V was cut by 3 bases and J by 5 bases, with 22 bases left in between. The CDR3 spells CASSIGASSSYLETQYF. The CDR3 nucleotides read TGTGCCAGTAGTATTGGCGCTAGCAGCTCCTATTTGGAGACCCAGTACTTC.

The chain employs TRBV15 and TRBJ1-2; 8 nucleotides line up with TRBD1. The CDR3 has 16 amino acids. The V and J ends lost 1 base and 6 bases, in that order; junction bases with no gene match: 10. CDR1 is LNHNV, CDR2 YYDKDF, per germline (reference sequence). The CDR3 spells CATSRASDRGVDGYTF. CDR3 coding DNA: TGTGCCACCAGCAGAGCCTCCGACAGGGGAGTGGATGGCTACACCTTC. Variable domain in full (rest from reference TRBV15 and TRBJ1-2): DAMVIQNPRYQVTQFGKPVTLSCSQTLNHNVMYWYQQKSSQAPKLLFHYYDKDFNNEADTPDNFQSRRPNTSFCFLDIRSPGLGDTAMYLCATSRASDRGVDGYTFGSGTRLTVV.

The CDR3 is CASSYSRTNYEQYF. CDR3 DNA: TGTGCCAGCAGTTACAGCAGGACTAACTACGAGCAGTACTTC. The chain joins TRBV6-6 to TRBJ2-7; perhaps TRBD2 as D (6 bases). V lost 2 bases and J 3 bases, leaving 11 bases between the germline ends. The CDR3 length is 14 residues. Germline-derived CDR1 and CDR2 are MNHNY and SVGAGI (reference sequence).

This clonotype was counted a few times. The rearrangement uses TRBV7-3 and TRBJ2-7; D is perhaps TRBD1 (6 bases). V was cut by 4 bases and J by 2 bases, with 12 bases left in between. Germline CDR1 reads SGHTA; CDR2 reads FQGTGA. CDR3 length equals 14 residues. CDR3 in DNA: TGTGCCAGCAGCTCCTGGACAGAGACCTACGAGCAGTACTTC. Translating it yields CASSSWTETYEQYF.

This clonotype was detected only a few times. The J gene is TRBJ1-4, the V gene TRBV15, with no clear D. V was shortened by 4 bases and J by 0 bases, with 9 bases between the two germline ends. The CDR3 loop spans 15 amino acids. Germline CDR1 and CDR2: LNHNV and YYDKDF (reference sequence). CDR3 in amino acids: CATSILGTTNEKLFF. DNA of the CDR3: TGTGCCACCAGCATTCTCGGGACAACTAATGAAAAACTGTTTTTT.

The gene calls are TRBV6-4 and TRBJ2-3, with unresolved D. Per the germline V gene, CDR1 is MRHNA and CDR2 is SNTAGT. Trimming pared 6 bases from V and 0 bases from J, leaving 16 bases between. The CDR3 totals 16 residues. DNA for the CDR3: TGTGCCAGCAGCGTAGACAAGTGGGGTAGCACAGATACGCAGTATTTT. As protein: CASSVDKWGSTDTQYF.

This clonotype was counted only a few times. The gene calls are TRBV5-1 and TRBJ2-3; 9 nucleotides match TRBD1. The length of the CDR3 is 15 residues. J lost 4 bases, V lost 1 base, and 4 bases had no gene match. Germline lookup yields CDR1 SGHRS and CDR2 YFSETQ. The CDR3 sequence: CASSLSGQGSDTQYF. DNA for the CDR3: TGCGCCAGCAGCTTGTCGGGACAGGGTTCAGATACGCAGTATTTT. Together with reference TRBV5-1 and TRBJ2-3, the CDR3 gives the full variable domain: KAGVTQTPRYLIKTRGQQVTLSCSPISGHRSVSWYQQTPGQGLQFLFEYFSETQRNKGNFPGRFSGRQFSNSRSEMNVSTLELGDSALYLCASSLSGQGSDTQYFGPGTRLTVL.

J is TRBJ2-1 and V is TRBV11-2; 9 bases fit TRBD2. This CDR3 spans 15 amino acids. Germline V CDR1 and CDR2: SGHAT, FQNNGV. Losses at the gene ends were 5 bases for V and 4 bases for J; bases not matched to a gene: 6. The CDR3: CASSPSSGAYNEQFF. The CDR3 DNA reads TGTGCCAGCAGCCCCTCTAGCGGGGCGTACAATGAGCAGTTCTTC.

This clonotype was counted a few times. The chain combines TRBV6-5 with TRBJ2-7, with TRBD2 identical over 8 bases. Germline V CDR1 and CDR2: MNHEY, SVGAGI. The CDR3 is made up of 11 amino acids. Trimming removed 8 bases from V and 6 bases from J; junction bases left unmatched: 3. DNA of the CDR3: TGTGCCAGCGTCCGGGGGGGCGAGCAGTACTTC. It translates to CASVRGGEQYF.

This chain connects TRBV5-1 to TRBJ2-5, with 7 bases fitting TRBD1. The germline CDR1 and CDR2 sequences are SGHRS and YFSETQ. The ends lost 4 bases at V and 1 base at J; junction bases unmatched: 7. This CDR3 spans 15 amino acids. The DNA for the CDR3 is TGCGCCAGCAGCACTACCGGGACAGCCCAAGAGACCCAGTACTTC. It encodes CASSTTGTAQETQYF. Variable domain in full (rest from reference TRBV5-1 and TRBJ2-5): KAGVTQTPRYLIKTRGQQVTLSCSPISGHRSVSWYQQTPGQGLQFLFEYFSETQRNKGNFPGRFSGRQFSNSRSEMNVSTLELGDSALYLCASSTTGTAQETQYFGPGTRLLVL.

This clonotype was seen more than once but under ten times. The chain uses TRBV12-3 or TRBV12-4 and TRBJ2-7; weak D call: TRBD2 (6 bases). Trimming removed 3 bases from V and 0 bases from J, with 12 bases in between. CDR3 size: 15 residues. Here the CDR3 DNA reads TGTGCCAGCAGTTTGATCAGTAGCGGCTCCTACGAGCAGTACTTC. It translates to CASSLISSGSYEQYF.

The V call is TRBV19, the J call TRBJ2-1, with TRBD2 matching 7 bases. Per germline, CDR1 LNHDA and CDR2 SQIVND (reference sequence). The trim removed 3 bases at V and 7 bases at J, leaving 9 bases unmatched. CDR3 length: 15 residues. CDR3 DNA sequence: TGTGCCAGTAGTATGATGGGGGAGGGACGGAATGAGCAGTTCTTC. Amino acids: CASSMMGEGRNEQFF.

This sequence joins TRBV5-4 and TRBJ2-7, with D possibly matching TRBD1 (7 bases). The CDR3 consists of 14 residues. The V gene's germline CDR1 is SGHNT and CDR2 YYREEE (reference sequence). Trimming cost V 4 bases and J 4 bases, with 15 bases left between them. As DNA, the CDR3 is TGTGCCAGCAGCCCAGGGGGGCCTAAGTACGAGCAGTACTTC. It is translated as CASSPGGPKYEQYF.

This clonotype rates as medium-sized. The chain recombines TRBV20-1 with TRBJ2-7, with D perhaps TRBD1 or TRBD2 (6 bases each). The V and J ends lost 6 bases and 3 bases respectively, with 15 bases between them. The CDR3 totals 13 residues. CDR1 DFQATT and CDR2 SNEGSKA come from the germline V gene (reference sequence). The CDR3 bases are TGCAGTGCCGAGGGGGGACGGAGCTACGAGCAGTACTTC. It codes for CSAEGGRSYEQYF.

The count of this clonotype is one. At one end, the junction sequence differs from germline, possibly due to a read error. The chain joins TRBV11-2 to TRBJ2-6; the D call may be TRBD1 or TRBD2 (5 bases each). CDR1 SGHAT and CDR2 FQNNGV come from the germline V gene. The CDR3 is 15 residues long. CDR3 residues: CASSFGTSGANVPTF. The CDR3, as DNA: TGTGCCAGCAGCTTTGGGACCTCTGGGGCCAACGTCCCGACTTTC.

By share, this clonotype ranks as medium-sized (0.01 to 0.1%). The J gene is TRBJ1-5, the V gene TRBV29-1; D is unclear. The germline V gene has CDR1 SQVTM and CDR2 ANQGSEA. V shed 5 bases and J shed 1 base, with 12 bases lying between them. The CDR3 contains 14 residues. The CDR3 sequence: CSVSGGSSNQPQHF. The CDR3, as DNA: TGCAGCGTTTCCGGTGGTTCGAGCAATCAGCCCCAGCATTTT.

The chain has TRBV5-1 and TRBJ2-3; tentative D call: TRBD2 (5 bases). The CDR3 has 12 amino acids. CDR1 is SGHRS, CDR2 YFSETQ, per germline. The V end lost 6 bases, the J end lost 2 bases, and 7 bases lay between the germline ends. The CDR3 protein is CASTGNTDTQYF. The DNA of the CDR3 is TGCGCCAGCACGGGAAACACAGATACGCAGTATTTT.

This clonotype occurred once. The rearrangement uses TRBV5-1 and TRBJ1-5; D uncertain. V was cut by 2 bases and J by 2 bases, with 8 bases left in between. Germline values: CDR1 SGHRS, CDR2 YFSETQ. This CDR3 region has 14 residues. CDR3 nucleotides: TGCGCCAGCAGCTTAAGGGCTGGCAATCAGCCCCAGCATTTT. Its translation: CASSLRAGNQPQHF.

J is TRBJ2-7 and V is TRBV30, with D possibly matching TRBD1 (6 bases). The CDR3 loop spans 14 amino acids. V shed 3 bases and J shed 0 bases, with 12 bases lying between them. CDR1 GTSNPN and CDR2 SVGIG come from the germline V gene (reference sequence). In DNA, the CDR3 is TGTGCCTGGAGCCGGGACATTCACTCCTACGAGCAGTACTTC. The encoded protein is CAWSRDIHSYEQYF.

This chain joins TRBV7-9 and TRBJ2-7; D gene uncertain. Deletions cut 3 bases from V and 5 bases from J, with 14 bases between. CDR1 is SEHNR and CDR2 is FQNEAQ in the germline V gene (reference sequence). The CDR3 spans 14 residues. This CDR3 reads CASSLGLGINEQYF. CDR3 in DNA: TGTGCCAGCAGCTTGGGTTTGGGAATCAACGAGCAGTACTTC.

A few counts support this clonotype. The genes are TRBV6-5 and TRBJ1-6, with D hard to call. The CDR3 contains 14 residues. V lost 2 bases and J lost 9, with 11 bases in between. From germline, CDR1 is MNHEY and CDR2 SVGAGI. CDR3 protein: CASSYQPGSSPLHF. Written as DNA, the CDR3 is TGTGCCAGCAGTTACCAACCTGGAAGTTCACCCCTCCACTTT.

The genes are TRBV11-2 and TRBJ2-1, with 7 bases fitting TRBD2. The CDR3 loop spans 12 amino acids. CDR1 and CDR2 (germline): SGHAT, FQNNGV. After removal of 5 bases from V and 9 bases from J, the junction contained 4 bases not matched to a gene. The CDR3 DNA reads as TGTGCCAGCAGCGGACTAGTTGGTGAGCAGTTCTTC. Its protein product is CASSGLVGEQFF.

The chain links TRBV24-1 to TRBJ1-1; D gene uncertain. Deletions cut 5 bases from V and 0 bases from J, with 9 bases between. CDR1 is KGHDR and CDR2 is SFDVKD in the germline V gene. The CDR3 extends over 14 amino acids. The CDR3 is CATSGGVMNTEAFF. DNA for the CDR3: TGTGCCACCAGTGGTGGGGTCATGAACACTGAAGCTTTCTTT.

This clonotype was detected a few times. The chain links TRBV6-6 to TRBJ2-3; TRBD2 matches 9 bases. The V gene end was trimmed by 5 bases and the J gene end by 5 bases; junction bases not matched to a gene: 17. The length of the CDR3 is 18 residues. Germline CDR1 and CDR2: MNHNY and SVGAGI (reference sequence). The CDR3, as DNA: TGTGCCAGCAGTCCGGCCGGGGCGGGAGGGAGGTATAAAGATACGCAGTATTTT. Amino acid sequence: CASSPAGAGGRYKDTQYF.

In its sample, this clonotype was seen a few times. CDR3 loop: CSAPRKDRGGTEAFF. In DNA form, the CDR3 reads TGCAGTGCACCACGAAAAGACAGGGGCGGCACTGAAGCTTTCTTT. The rearrangement joins TRBV20-1 to TRBJ1-1; the match to TRBD1 covers 8 bases. Trimming at V came to 6 bases and at J to 4 bases, leaving 13 bases not matched to a gene. The CDR3 totals 15 residues. Germline loops: CDR1 DFQATT, CDR2 SNEGSKA (reference sequence).

This clonotype was seen a few times. The V gene is TRBV7-2, the J gene TRBJ2-3; no clear D. The CDR3 has 15 amino acids. Between the trimmed V and J ends, which lost 0 bases and 1 base, there was a span of 8 bases. Germline V lookup: CDR1 SGHTA, CDR2 FQGNSA. Here the CDR3 DNA reads TGTGCCAGCAGCTTAGCAGGGATGGGCACAGATACGCAGTATTTT. Residues: CASSLAGMGTDTQYF.

By sample share, this clonotype is medium-sized. This chain's CDR3 is CASSSSPPMNTEAFF. The CDR3 DNA reads TGTGCCAGCAGTTCCAGCCCACCGATGAACACTGAAGCTTTCTTT. The chain is built from TRBV6-5 and TRBJ1-1; D not resolved. The V and J ends lost 4 bases and 0 bases respectively, with 12 bases between them. The CDR3 covers 15 residues. Germline CDR1 is MNHEY and CDR2 is SVGAGI.

V and J are TRBV19 and TRBJ1-5; no clear D gene. This CDR3 region has 14 residues. Trimming took off 5 bases at V and 1 base at J, with 9 bases between the two ends. The germline V gene encodes CDR1 LNHDA and CDR2 SQIVND (reference sequence). CDR3 nucleotide sequence: TGTGCCAGTAGTTGGAAGACGAGCAATCAGCCCCAGCATTTT. Its translation is CASSWKTSNQPQHF.

This chain links TRBV28 with TRBJ1-4, with 11 bases matching TRBD1. Germline CDR1 reads MDHEN; CDR2 reads SYDVKM. The junction had 1 base not matched to a gene; V was cut back by 4 bases and J by 0 bases. CDR3 length equals 16 residues. The CDR3 nucleotides read TGTGCCAGCAGTTGGGACAGGGGGTCAACTAATGAAAAACTGTTTTTT. Its translation is CASSWDRGSTNEKLFF.